This TCR beta chain was recovered during a study of cytomegalovirus exposure and HLA in healthy donors. Study-wide context: Of roughly 400 genotyped donors, 81% grouped in the Caucasian-associated ancestry cluster.

About this clone: Its antigen remains unknown.

Notes on the study in general: Earlier findings revealed that most TCR beta V segments proved productive either about 90% or about 30% of the time.

Though probably carrying unrecorded immune exposures, donors were nominally healthy at sampling. There are 16 residues in the CDR3. Looked up from germline, CDR1 is LGHNA and CDR2 is YNFKEQ. The junction had 5 bases not matched to a gene; V was cut back by 1 base and J by 0 bases. The primer mix had 60 Vbeta and 13 Jbeta primers. As handled by the study authors: Later, an analysis found 75 million to 90 million unique TCR beta chains, and around 10 million of these were shared. Only in-frame clones appear in the TCRdb table, and some are missing; sequencing was by immunoSEQ multiplex PCR. V and J calls and clone size are as listed in that table; D and trimming were resolved from the DNA. The repertoire holds roughly 130,000 clones, with around 9% as singletons.

Sequences were obtained from PBMCs. This sequence originates from a man aged 40-55 years in good health and CMV-seronegative. The chain is built from TRBV4-2 and TRBJ2-7, with TRBD2 identical over 8 bases. The CDR3 DNA reads as TGTGCCAGCAGCCAAGTTGAAAGCGGGGGCTCCTACGAGCAGTACTTC. It specifies CASSQVESGGSYEQYF.